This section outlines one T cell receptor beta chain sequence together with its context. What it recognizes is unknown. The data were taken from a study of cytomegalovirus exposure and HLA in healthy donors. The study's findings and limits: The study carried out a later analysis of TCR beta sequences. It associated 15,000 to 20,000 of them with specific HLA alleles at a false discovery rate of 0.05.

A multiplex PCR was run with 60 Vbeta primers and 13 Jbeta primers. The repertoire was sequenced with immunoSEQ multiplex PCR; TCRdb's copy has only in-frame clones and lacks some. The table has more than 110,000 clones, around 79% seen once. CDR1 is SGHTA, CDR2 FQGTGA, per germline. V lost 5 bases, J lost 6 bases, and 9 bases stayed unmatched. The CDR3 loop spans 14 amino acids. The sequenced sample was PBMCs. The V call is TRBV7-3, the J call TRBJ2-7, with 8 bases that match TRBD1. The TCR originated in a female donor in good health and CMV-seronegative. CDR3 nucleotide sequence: TGTGCCAGCAGCCCCGCCGGGACAGGTCGCGAGCAGTACTTC. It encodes CASSPAGTGREQYF.